This is a list of T cell receptor beta chains from one sample in a study of blood T cell repertoires in COVID-19. Some clones are missing from TCRdb's copy, which holds only in-frame ones; the method was immunoSEQ multiplex PCR. This sample has around 230,000 clones, with roughly 88% found just once. The specimen sequenced was peripheral blood. The source of these receptors is a man aged 35 to 55 who had recovered from COVID-19. The CDR3 runs from the conserved cysteine through the conserved F or W. Each record gives: D gene, clone size, V gene, J gene, CDR3 DNA, CDR3 protein. D genes are given only for firm matches. Expanded clones get a size class; other rows say once, few or many, or leave the size out.

>TRBD2|-|TRBV6-2/TRBV6-3|TRBJ2-2
TGTGCCAGCAGCCCGGGACTAGCGGGCGAGGCCGGGGAGCTGTTTTTT
CASSPGLAGEAGELFF
>TRBD1|-|TRBV3-1/TRBV3-2|TRBJ1-4
TGTGCCAGCAGCCAAAGGACAGGGGCTGAAAAACTGTTTTTT
CASSQRTGAEKLFF
>TRBD2|-|TRBV6-1|TRBJ2-5
TGTGCCAGCAGTGAAGCCGTGGGACTAGCGGACCAAGAGACCCAGTACTTC
CASSEAVGLADQETQYF
>TRBD1|-|TRBV2|TRBJ1-3
TGTGCCATCTTACCCCGGGACAGAGGAAACACCATATATTTT
CAILPRDRGNTIYF
>-|-|TRBV2|TRBJ2-5
TGTGCCAGCATGGACGAGGGCGAGGAGACCCAGTACTTC
CASMDEGEETQYF
>-|-|TRBV29-1|TRBJ2-2
TGCAGCGTTGGTCAGGCGAACACCGGGGAGCTGTTTTTT
CSVGQANTGELFF
>TRBD1|-|TRBV2|TRBJ1-4
TGTGCCAGCAGTGTGGGACAGGGATATGAAAAACTGTTTTTT
CASSVGQGYEKLFF
>-|-|TRBV4-3|TRBJ1-6
TGCGCCAGCAGCCAAGAGTTGAGCTCCTATAATTCACCCCTCCACTTT
CASSQELSSYNSPLHF
>TRBD1|-|TRBV2|TRBJ2-5
TGTGCCAGCAGATATGGGACAGGGGGCGCGAAGACCCAGTACTTC
CASRYGTGGAKTQYF
>-|once|TRBV6-5|TRBJ2-5
TGTGCCAGCAGTACCCCCGGGATCCAAGAGACCCAGTACTTC
CASSTPGIQETQYF
>TRBD2|-|TRBV5-1|TRBJ2-1
TGCGCCAGCAGCCACCGGACTAGCGGGCCAAATGAGCAGTTCTTC
CASSHRTSGPNEQFF
>-|-|TRBV4-3|TRBJ1-2
TGCGCCAGCAGCCAAGTTTCAGGGAACGGCTACACCTTC
CASSQVSGNGYTF
>TRBD1|-|TRBV10-3|TRBJ2-2
TGTGCCATCAGTGGGGACAGAACCAACACCGGGGAGCTGTTTTTT
CAISGDRTNTGELFF
>-|-|TRBV9|TRBJ2-7
TGTGCCAGCAGCGTAGACGGAGCGGCCTACGAGCAGTACTTC
CASSVDGAAYEQYF
>-|-|TRBV5-1|TRBJ2-7
TGCGCCAGCAGTCCGGGACTCGATCCCTACGAGCAGTACTTC
CASSPGLDPYEQYF
>-|many|TRBV29-1|TRBJ1-2
TGCAGCGTTGAAGCGTATGGCTACACCTTC
CSVEAYGYTF
>-|-|TRBV29-1|TRBJ1-1
TGCAGCGGGCACAGGATGAACACTGAAGCTTTCTTT
CSGHRMNTEAFF
>-|-|TRBV7-2|TRBJ1-2
TGTGCCAGCAGCTGGGGGCAGGGTCAGGGCTACACCTTC
CASSWGQGQGYTF
>TRBD2|few|TRBV19|TRBJ2-7
TGTGCCAGTAGTATTCGGGGGAGGGCCTACGAGCAGTACTTC
CASSIRGRAYEQYF
>-|-|TRBV9|TRBJ1-1
TGTGCCAGCAGCGTAGTAGTGGGTAGGGGCGGTGAAGCTTTCTTT
CASSVVVGRGGEAFF
>-|-|TRBV7-2|TRBJ2-1
TGTGCCAGCAGCTTAGCCGGGACTTCCTTCTCCTACAATGAGCAGTTCTTC
CASSLAGTSFSYNEQFF
>-|-|TRBV2|TRBJ1-6
TGTGCCAGCAGTCGTCTAACAGGGAATTCACCCCTCCACTTT
CASSRLTGNSPLHF
>-|-|TRBV14|TRBJ2-5
TGTGCCAGCAGCCGAGGGGGGGGCCTTAATTGGGAGACCCAGTACTTC
CASSRGGGLNWETQYF
>-|-|TRBV7-2|TRBJ2-5
TGTGCCAGCAGCTTAGCGCGGGGCGGGAAGAGCCACTTC
CASSLARGGKSHF
>-|-|TRBV7-2|TRBJ2-3
TGTGCCAGCAGCTTTGGCGGGGAGGCAGATACGCAGTATTTT
CASSFGGEADTQYF
>-|-|TRBV7-2|TRBJ2-1
TGTGCCAGCAGCTTGGGTCCGGGGAACAATGAGCAGTTCTTC
CASSLGPGNNEQFF
>TRBD1|-|TRBV10-3|TRBJ2-5
TGTGCCATCAGCGACAGGGAAGAGACCCAGTACTTC
CAISDREETQYF
>-|once|TRBV4-1|TRBJ1-4
TGCGCCAGCAGCCGACCTGACGGAGCAACTAATGAAAAACTGTTTTTT
CASSRPDGATNEKLFF
>-|-|TRBV7-2|TRBJ2-3
TGTGCCAGCAGCCCGGACTATCGAGGTTACACAGATACGCAGTATTTT
CASSPDYRGYTDTQYF
>-|-|TRBV6-5|TRBJ2-7
TGTGCCAGCAGCCCCTTCAGGGCATACGAGCAGTACTTC
CASSPFRAYEQYF
>-|-|TRBV4-3|TRBJ2-2
TGCGCCAGCAGCCAAATACAGGACGGGGAGCTGTTTTTT
CASSQIQDGELFF
>-|-|TRBV9|TRBJ1-3
TGTGCCAGCAGCGCGGAGATAGGGGCGGGAAACACCATATATTTT
CASSAEIGAGNTIYF
>-|once|TRBV11-3|TRBJ2-7
TGTGCCAGCAGCAAACCGGGACGCGCGGGGAGATACGAGCAGTACTTC
CASSKPGRAGRYEQYF
>-|once|TRBV24-1|TRBJ1-4
TGTGCCACCAGTGATTTGTATGTTGTCGGTTGGGAAAAACTGTTTTTT
CATSDLYVVGWEKLFF
>-|-|TRBV24-1|TRBJ2-2
TGTGACAGCCCGAACACCGGGGAGCTGTTTTTT
CDSPNTGELFF
>-|-|TRBV29-1|TRBJ1-2
TGCAGCGTTGGTAGAACAGGAACAACCTATGGCTACACCTTC
CSVGRTGTTYGYTF
>-|-|TRBV11-3|TRBJ2-5
TGTGCCAGCAGCTTCGAGGGTTACCAAGAGACCCAGTACTTC
CASSFEGYQETQYF
>-|-|TRBV29-1|TRBJ1-2
TGCAGCGTTGACAGTCAGGGGAATGCTAACTATGGCTACACCTTC
CSVDSQGNANYGYTF
>TRBD2|-|TRBV5-1|TRBJ2-5
TGCGCCAGCAGCTTGGTGGTAGCGGGCCGACAAGAGACCCAGTACTTC
CASSLVVAGRQETQYF
>-|-|TRBV30|TRBJ1-4
TGTGCCTGGAGTAAACGGCAGGGTGGTGAAAAACTGTTTTTT
CAWSKRQGGEKLFF
>TRBD1|few|TRBV6-2/TRBV6-3|TRBJ2-6
TGTGCCAGCAGTTTACAGGGGGCGGGGGCCAACGTCCTGACTTTC
CASSLQGAGANVLTF
>-|-|TRBV3-1/TRBV3-2|TRBJ2-3
TGTGCCAGCACCCGCGGGGGCACAGATACGCAGTATTTT
CASTRGGTDTQYF
>TRBD2|-|TRBV30|TRBJ2-7
TGTGCCTGGAAAAACGGCCTAGCGGGAGGCTACGAGCAGTACTTC
CAWKNGLAGGYEQYF
>-|-|TRBV5-1|TRBJ1-1
TGCGCCAGCAGCCCCCGGACATCCGGTGGAGCTTTCTTT
CASSPRTSGGAFF
>-|-|TRBV15|TRBJ1-1
TGTGCCACCAGCAGAGATTATAACACTGAAGCTTTCTTT
CATSRDYNTEAFF
>-|-|TRBV10-1|TRBJ2-3
TGCGCCAGCAGTGAGTCGCAGAACACAGATACGCAGTATTTT
CASSESQNTDTQYF
>-|-|TRBV11-2|TRBJ2-1
TGTGCCAGCAGCCCTATACAGGGTAACTACAATGAGCAGTTCTTC
CASSPIQGNYNEQFF
>-|-|TRBV7-2|TRBJ1-1
TGTGCCAGCAGCTTAGCGCTTAGTTTCACCACTGAAGCTTTCTTT
CASSLALSFTTEAFF
>TRBD1|-|TRBV10-1|TRBJ2-1
TGCGCCAGCAGTGATTTCGGACAGGGGGCCTATGAGCAGTTCTTC
CASSDFGQGAYEQFF